This TCR beta chain was found in a study of T cells after yellow fever vaccination. The 5'RACE template-switching step produced TCR cDNA and added a universal primer site and UMIs. MiXCR, run by TCRdb on the 5' RACE reads, gives a single entry per CDR3 protein. The repertoire consists of just over 25,000 distinct CDR3 sequences, with under 7% occurring once and the leading ten covering about 10%. This clonotype was recorded many times. The CDR3 has 15 amino acids. The germline V gene has CDR1 SGHNT and CDR2 YYREEE (reference sequence). The trim removed 3 bases at V and 0 bases at J, leaving 2 bases unmatched.

The chain is built from TRBV5-4 and TRBJ2-3; 9 nucleotides line up with TRBD1. Here the sequenced sample was PBMCs, either bulk or a sorted T-cell subset (CD4+, CD8+, memory, or dextramer-sorted; not recorded which), taken 15 days after the yellow fever booster vaccination. The origin of this receptor is a man aged 30 to 39 who received the YFV17D yellow fever vaccine. CDR3: CASSWDRESTDTQYF. The CDR3 nucleotides are TGTGCCAGCAGCTGGGACAGGGAGAGCACAGATACGCAGTATTTT. Complete variable domain (other parts from reference TRBV5-4 and TRBJ2-3): ETGVTQSPTHLIKTRGQQVTLRCSSQSGHNTVSWYQQALGQGPQFIFQYYREEENGRGNFPPRFSGLQFPNYSSELNVNALELDDSALYLCASSWDRESTDTQYFGPGTRLTVL.